A single sample gave rise to the 19 T cell receptor beta chains below, sequenced in a study of blood T cell repertoires in COVID-19. Assay: immunoSEQ multiplex PCR; the TCRdb copy retains only in-frame clones and omits some. The profile covers approximately 210,000 clones, with 65% to 80% appearing a single time and around 17% taken by the ten largest. The source material was PBMCs or T cells enriched from blood (not recorded which). Source of these receptors: a woman aged 50 to 65 with acute COVID-19.

This clone showed up just a few times. This chain connects TRBV10-3 to TRBJ1-5; 7 bases line up with TRBD1. Germline loops: CDR1 ENHRY, CDR2 SYGVKD. Unmatched junction bases numbered 12, after V lost 10 bases and J lost 6 bases. The CDR3 loop spans 14 amino acids. The CDR3 bases are TGTGCCACCCGAAAGGGGGCGGAGGGTCAGCCCCAGCATTTT. This sequence encodes CATRKGAEGQPQHF.

CDR3 nucleotide sequence: TGTGCCAGCAGTTTATCGATAGGGGCGGGGGAGACCCAGTACTTC. This sequence encodes CASSLSIGAGETQYF. This chain connects TRBV27 to TRBJ2-5; maybe TRBD2 (6 bases). Germline V lookup: CDR1 MNHEY, CDR2 SMNVEV (reference sequence). This CDR3 has 15 amino acids. The V end was cut by 0 bases, the J end by 5 bases, with 13 bases between.

A note on this clone: The limits of the CDR3 on the DNA are not certain, so only TCRdb's listed CDR3 is given. The V and J genes are TRBV6-2 or TRBV6-3 and TRBJ1-3. Germline V CDR1 and CDR2: MNHEY, SVGEGT. The CDR3 sequence runs 16 residues, both termini included. CDR3 amino acids: CASSTSGRVSGNTIYF.

This chain connects TRBV29-1 to TRBJ2-2; TRBD1 is a possible D gene (5 bases). Germline-derived CDR1 and CDR2 are SQVTM and ANQGSEA. The CDR3 consists of 13 residues. V lost 4 bases to trimming and J lost 3 bases, with 9 bases between them. This CDR3 is CSVGGRDTGELFF. For the CDR3, the DNA is TGCAGCGTTGGGGGCAGGGACACCGGGGAGCTGTTTTTT.

The CDR3 sequence: CASSPPNGVEGELFF. CDR3 nucleotide sequence: TGTGCCAGCTCACCACCCAACGGGGTGGAAGGGGAGCTGTTTTTT. The rearrangement uses TRBV18 and TRBJ2-2; D may be TRBD2 (5 bases). Trimming removed 0 bases from V and 8 bases from J, with 13 bases in between. The CDR3 is made up of 15 amino acids. The V gene's germline CDR1 is KGHSH and CDR2 LQKENI.

V is TRBV5-1 and J is TRBJ1-2, with D possibly TRBD1 on 6 matching bases. Trimming pared 3 bases from V and 0 bases from J, leaving 12 bases between. CDR3 length equals 15 residues. The germline V gene encodes CDR1 SGHRS and CDR2 YFSETQ. The DNA for the CDR3 is TGCGCCAGCAGCTGGGGGCCGGATTCTAACTATGGCTACACCTTC. This translates into CASSWGPDSNYGYTF.

The V and J genes are TRBV18 and TRBJ1-2; TRBD1 matches 10 bases. Germline CDR1 is KGHSH and CDR2 is LQKENI. This CDR3 comprises 15 residues. The J segment lost 7 bases and the V segment lost 0 bases, leaving 5 bases of the junction unmatched. The CDR3 region has the DNA TGTGCCAGCTCACCACCGACGACAGGGGGCCTTGGCTACACCTTC. Encoded protein: CASSPPTTGGLGYTF. Filled out from reference TRBV18 and TRBJ1-2, the complete variable domain reads NAGVMQNPRHLVRRRGQEARLRCSPMKGHSHVYWYRQLPEEGLKFMVYLQKENIIDESGMPKERFSAEFPKEGPSILRIQQVVRGDSAAYFCASSPPTTGGLGYTFGSGTRLTVV.

The chain carries TRBV7-9 and TRBJ2-7; 7 bases line up with TRBD1. The ends lost 5 bases at V and 1 base at J; junction bases unmatched: 5. Germline CDR1 is SEHNR and CDR2 is FQNEAQ (reference sequence). This CDR3 has 14 residues. CDR3 in DNA: TGTGCCAGCAGCCGAACGACAGGGTCCTACGAGCAGTACGTC. It yields the protein CASSRTTGSYEQYV.

The chain carries TRBV24-1 and TRBJ2-1; D is unresolved. The CDR3 covers 15 residues. The ends were cut back, 5 bases at V and 2 bases at J, with 12 bases in the middle. The germline V gene has CDR1 KGHDR and CDR2 SFDVKD. The CDR3: CATSASFDAYNEQFF. CDR3 nucleotides: TGTGCCACCAGTGCGAGTTTCGATGCCTACAATGAGCAGTTCTTC.

The V gene is TRBV7-6, the J gene TRBJ2-1, with TRBD2 as a possible D gene (6 bases). Between the trimmed V and J ends, which lost 5 bases and 1 base, there was a span of 12 bases. This CDR3 has 15 residues. Per the germline V gene, CDR1 is SGHVS and CDR2 is FNYEAQ. The CDR3 nucleotides are TGTGCCAGCAGCCAGCTGGGGGGATCCTACAATGAGCAGTTCTTC. Its protein product is CASSQLGGSYNEQFF.

This sequence joins TRBV18 and TRBJ2-3, with D hard to call. The V end lost 8 bases, the J end lost 2 bases, and 11 bases lay between the germline ends. Germline V CDR1 and CDR2: KGHSH, LQKENI. CDR3 length: 13 amino acids. The CDR3 spells CASHEALTDTQYF. DNA of the CDR3: TGTGCCAGCCACGAAGCCCTCACAGATACGCAGTATTTT.

The chain links TRBV9 to TRBJ2-2; perhaps TRBD2 as D (6 bases). Trimming removed 2 bases from V and 4 bases from J, with 9 bases in between. Germline assignment: CDR1 SGDLS and CDR2 YYNGEE. The CDR3 runs 14 residues. CDR3 protein: CASSVAGGTGELFF. The CDR3 DNA sequence: TGTGCCAGCAGCGTGGCCGGGGGCACCGGGGAGCTGTTTTTT.

The chain joins TRBV29-1 to TRBJ1-2; no clear D. The germline gives CDR1 SQVTM, CDR2 ANQGSEA. Trimming shortened V by 5 bases and J by 2 bases, and 21 bases separated the two germline ends. The CDR3 loop spans 16 amino acids. The DNA for the CDR3 is TGCAGCGTTTCCGTGACCGCGGCACCCTCCAACTATGGCTACACCTTC. It encodes CSVSVTAAPSNYGYTF.

The chain combines TRBV19 with TRBJ1-1, with 8 bases that match TRBD1. This CDR3 is 15 amino acids long. From germline, CDR1 is LNHDA and CDR2 SQIVND (reference sequence). V lost 8 bases and J lost 0; bases outside the gene matches: 8. Here the CDR3 reads CASPGAGGMNTEAFF. DNA of the CDR3: TGTGCCAGTCCTGGGGCAGGGGGCATGAACACTGAAGCTTTCTTT.

J is TRBJ2-1 and V is TRBV6-2 or TRBV6-3, with D possibly TRBD2 on 7 matching bases. Germline CDR1 MNHEY, CDR2 SVGEGT. The CDR3 totals 16 residues. The ends were cut back, 0 bases at V and 3 bases at J, with 12 bases in the middle. This CDR3 is CASSYSGGPLYNEQFF. The CDR3, as DNA: TGTGCCAGCAGTTACTCCGGGGGGCCACTCTACAATGAGCAGTTCTTC.

The genes are TRBV7-9 and TRBJ2-3; D is unresolved. The ends were cut back, 3 bases at V and 2 bases at J, with 18 bases in the middle. This CDR3 region has 17 residues. Germline V lookup: CDR1 SEHNR, CDR2 FQNEAQ (reference sequence). CDR3 residues: CASSFPWADPNTDTQYF. CDR3 nucleotides: TGTGCCAGCAGCTTCCCATGGGCAGACCCTAACACAGATACGCAGTATTTT.

The CDR3 loop reads CASSFLTGAGNTIYF. In DNA, the CDR3 is TGTGCCAGCAGCTTCCTGACAGGGGCTGGAAACACCATATATTTT. V usage is TRBV5-5 and J usage is TRBJ1-3, with TRBD1 identical over 8 bases. The V segment lost 2 bases and the J segment 2 bases; nucleotides outside the gene matches: 3. Germline-derived CDR1 and CDR2 are SGHKS and YYEKEE (reference sequence). The CDR3 runs to 15 residues.

The rearrangement uses TRBV5-1 and TRBJ1-6; 8 bases are a match to TRBD1. Germline trimming cut 4 bases from V and 7 bases from J; bases unmatched to any gene: 7. The germline V gene encodes CDR1 SGHRS and CDR2 YFSETQ. The CDR3 has 15 residues. CDR3 coding DNA: TGCGCCAGCAGCATTCTCCGGGACAGGAATTCACCCCTCCACTTT. This encodes CASSILRDRNSPLHF.

V gene TRBV5-6 combines with J gene TRBJ1-5; 8 positions agree with TRBD1. Germline CDR1 and CDR2: SGHDT and YYEEEE. This CDR3 spans 17 amino acids. J lost 0 bases, V lost 2 bases, and 7 bases had no gene match. CDR3 sequence: CASSFFPGGHSNQPQHF. In DNA form, the CDR3 reads TGTGCCAGCAGCTTTTTTCCAGGGGGCCATAGCAATCAGCCCCAGCATTTT.